These 32 T cell receptor beta chains came from one sample sequenced in a study of technical replicates of blood from a few donors. Some clones are missing from TCRdb's copy, which holds only in-frame ones; the method was immunoSEQ multiplex PCR. This sample has over 65,000 clones, with nearly 95% found just once. The sample taken for sequencing was T cells isolated from PBMCs. The origin of the receptors is a human donor in good health.

The V call is TRBV9, the J call TRBJ2-2; TRBD2 matches at 8 bases. Germline-derived CDR1 and CDR2 are SGDLS and YYNGEE. V shed 0 bases, J shed 6 bases, and the junction held 10 bases outside the gene matches. The CDR3 loop spans 17 amino acids. The CDR3 DNA follows: TGTGCCAGCAGCGTAGGAGGGACTAGAATGAGATCCGGGGAGCTGTTTTTT. Protein: CASSVGGTRMRSGELFF.

This chain uses TRBV28 with TRBJ2-5, with 7 nucleotides matching TRBD2. The CDR3 is 13 residues long. Germline CDR1 MDHEN, CDR2 SYDVKM. V was clipped by 11 bases and J by 1 base; unmatched bases: 7. The chain's CDR3 is CAGSAGSQETQYF. The CDR3 bases are TGTGCCGGGTCAGCGGGATCCCAAGAGACCCAGTACTTC.

The chain uses TRBV4-1 and TRBJ2-1; TRBD2 matches 10 bases. This CDR3 spans 18 amino acids. The J segment lost 10 bases and the V segment lost 3 bases, leaving 18 bases of the junction unmatched. Germline V gene sequence: CDR1 MGHRA, CDR2 YSYEKL. The CDR3 is CASSQGPGTSAFSKEQFF. In DNA form, the CDR3 reads TGCGCCAGCAGCCAGGGACCCGGGACTAGCGCTTTCTCGAAGGAGCAGTTCTTC.

The rearrangement joins TRBV9 to TRBJ2-7, with 8 nucleotides matching TRBD2. Trimming took 0 bases from V and 0 from J; bases not matched to a gene: 5. Germline V gene sequence: CDR1 SGDLS, CDR2 YYNGEE. This CDR3 has 16 amino acids. CDR3 DNA: TGTGCCAGCAGCGTAGGCCCAGCGGGAGTCTCCTACGAGCAGTACTTC. This encodes CASSVGPAGVSYEQYF. Full variable domain (remainder filled in from reference TRBV9 and TRBJ2-7): DSGVTQTPKHLITATGQRVTLRCSPRSGDLSVYWYQQSLDQGLQFLIQYYNGEERAKGNILERFSAQQFPDLHSELNLSSLELGDSALYFCASSVGPAGVSYEQYFGPGTRLTVT.

This clone was counted only a few times. The V call is TRBV5-5, the J call TRBJ1-2; 9 nucleotides match TRBD1. Trimming at V came to 3 bases and at J to 7 bases, leaving 13 bases not matched to a gene. The germline CDR1 and CDR2 sequences are SGHKS and YYEKEE (reference sequence). This CDR3 comprises 16 residues. CDR3: CASSYGGTGPGSGYTF. CDR3 nucleotides: TGTGCCAGCAGCTACGGGGGGACAGGGCCGGGCTCTGGCTACACCTTC.

V and J are TRBV7-3 and TRBJ1-2, with D tentatively TRBD1 (6 bases). Germline V lookup: CDR1 SGHTA, CDR2 FQGTGA. The CDR3 covers 13 residues. V was pared by 5 bases and J by 6 bases, with 13 bases between. Here the CDR3 DNA reads TGTGCCAGCAGCAACAGGGAAGGGGATGGCTACACCTTC. Translated: CASSNREGDGYTF.

V and J are TRBV6-5 and TRBJ1-1, with 7 bases matching TRBD1. Germline V gene data show CDR1 as MNHEY and CDR2 as SVGAGI. The V gene end was trimmed by 0 bases and the J gene end by 3 bases; junction bases not matched to a gene: 4. CDR3 length equals 15 residues. The CDR3 is CASSYSGTVYTEAFF. In DNA form, the CDR3 reads TGTGCCAGCAGTTACTCAGGGACAGTTTACACTGAAGCTTTCTTT.

The chain carries TRBV6-1 and TRBJ2-7; D ambiguous. CDR1 is MNHNS and CDR2 is SASEGT in the germline V gene. The CDR3 extends over 12 amino acids. The V end was cut by 6 bases, the J end by 1 base, with 7 bases between. Here the CDR3 DNA reads TGTGCCAGCAGCCTGAGATCCTACGAGCAGTACTTC. Protein sequence: CASSLRSYEQYF.

CDR3 nucleotide sequence: TGTGCCAGCAGGGACGACAGGGGGGCTGAAAAACTGTTTTTT. Translated: CASRDDRGAEKLFF. The chain has TRBV6-6 and TRBJ1-4; 9 nucleotides agree with TRBD1. The CDR3 has 14 residues. Germline-derived CDR1 and CDR2 are MNHNY and SVGAGI (reference sequence). V gave up 6 bases and J gave up 7 bases; unmatched junction bases: 6.

Notes on this clone: The junction departs from germline at one end; a sequencing error may be responsible. The chain recombines TRBV5-6 with TRBJ2-7; perhaps TRBD2 as D (6 bases). From germline, CDR1 is SGHDT and CDR2 YYEEEE. The CDR3 has 19 amino acids. The CDR3 loop reads CAGSLKPGAGLRRTYEQYF. As DNA, the CDR3 is TGTGCCGGCAGCCTCAAGCCCGGGGCAGGACTAAGAAGAACCTACGAGCAGTACTTC.

This clone occurred once. The genes are TRBV6-5 and TRBJ2-2; D may be TRBD2 (5 bases). Germline assignment: CDR1 MNHEY and CDR2 SVGAGI. The CDR3 extends over 13 amino acids. V lost 6 bases and J lost 5, with 10 bases in between. The CDR3: CASRNPGTGELFF. For the CDR3, the DNA is TGTGCCAGCAGAAATCCGGGAACCGGGGAGCTGTTTTTT.

This sequence joins TRBV6-6 and TRBJ2-3; 10 nucleotides align to TRBD2. The trim removed 0 bases at V and 7 bases at J, leaving 4 bases unmatched. The CDR3 sequence is 15 residues long. CDR1 is MNHNY and CDR2 is SVGAGI in the germline V gene (reference sequence). The chain's CDR3 is CASSYSGSGRNTQYF. Written as DNA, the CDR3 is TGTGCCAGCAGTTACTCAGGTAGCGGGAGGAATACGCAGTATTTT.

This sequence joins TRBV7-9 and TRBJ2-7; TRBD1 aligns across 8 bases. The length of the CDR3 is 15 residues. V shed 1 base and J 5 bases; nucleotides not matched to a gene: 7. Germline V gives CDR1 SEHNR, CDR2 FQNEAQ (reference sequence). The CDR3 DNA reads as TGTGCCAGCAGCTTAGAACTTAGCAGGGGGCACGAGCAGTACTTC. This codes for CASSLELSRGHEQYF.

This clone was counted once. This sequence joins TRBV21-1 and TRBJ1-2; the table assigns TRBD1, which was not confirmed against the DNA. TRBV21-1 corresponds to a pseudogene. This CDR3 has 15 residues. In DNA form, the CDR3 reads TGTGCCAGCAGCCCCTCCGGGACAGATAACTATGGCTACACCTTC. It encodes CASSPSGTDNYGYTF.

This chain connects TRBV5-5 to TRBJ1-2; 8 bases are a match to TRBD1. The junction had 4 bases not matched to a gene; V was cut back by 3 bases and J by 3 bases. Germline values: CDR1 SGHKS, CDR2 YYEKEE (reference sequence). The CDR3 length is 14 residues. The CDR3 bases are TGTGCCAGCAGCTCCGGGACAGGAGACTATGGCTACACCTTC. Translation gives CASSSGTGDYGYTF.

This sequence joins TRBV7-9 and TRBJ2-1; TRBD2 might be the D (6 bases). The CDR3 has 17 amino acids. Trimming cost V 4 bases and J 7 bases, with 23 bases left between them. Germline assignment: CDR1 SEHNR and CDR2 FQNEAQ (reference sequence). The CDR3 region has the DNA TGTGCCAGCAGCTCGAGACGGGAGTTGGCGGGGCAAAATGAGCAGTTCTTC. As protein: CASSSRRELAGQNEQFF.

V gene TRBV6-1 combines with J gene TRBJ2-1; 7 bases match TRBD2. In germline, CDR1 is MNHNS, CDR2 SASEGT. V shed 8 bases, J shed 4 bases, and the junction held 11 bases outside the gene matches. The CDR3 has 15 residues. This CDR3 is CASFSDLSGYNEQFF. As DNA, the CDR3 is TGTGCCAGCTTTTCAGACCTTAGCGGGTACAATGAGCAGTTCTTC.

The chain carries TRBV9 and TRBJ2-3, with 11 bases lining up with TRBD2. CDR3 length: 16 residues. J gave up 8 bases and V 3 bases, and 11 bases lay outside the gene matches. CDR1 is SGDLS, CDR2 YYNGEE, per germline. The CDR3, as DNA: TGTGCCAGCAGCGGACCGGGACTAGCGGCCCGACGTACGCAGTATTTT. Translated, it gives CASSGPGLAARRTQYF.

The chain is built from TRBV2 and TRBJ1-6, with a weak D call TRBD1 (6 bases). V lost 6 bases and J 3 bases, leaving 12 bases between the germline ends. The CDR3 covers 15 residues. The germline V gene encodes CDR1 SNHLY and CDR2 FYNNEI. The CDR3 DNA follows: TGTGCCAGCAGCGGACAGAAAAACTATAATTCACCCCTCCACTTT. Its translation: CASSGQKNYNSPLHF.

V gene TRBV10-3 combines with J gene TRBJ2-1; 9 bases map to TRBD2. The CDR3 consists of 16 residues. Germline V gives CDR1 ENHRY, CDR2 SYGVKD. After removal of 4 bases from V and 0 bases from J, the junction contained 4 bases not matched to a gene. The CDR3: CAISGLAGSSYNEQFF. The CDR3 DNA is TGTGCCATCAGTGGGCTAGCGGGGAGCTCCTACAATGAGCAGTTCTTC.

V and J are TRBV6-5 and TRBJ2-5, with 8 bases aligning to TRBD1. The CDR3 has 14 residues. The V gene end was trimmed by 2 bases and the J gene end by 4 bases; junction bases not matched to a gene: 3. The germline gives CDR1 MNHEY, CDR2 SVGAGI. Written as DNA, the CDR3 is TGTGCCAGCAGTTACGTTGGACAGGGAGAGACCCAGTACTTC. Protein product: CASSYVGQGETQYF.

The genes are TRBV7-9 and TRBJ1-5; perhaps TRBD1 as D (5 bases). The CDR3 length is 15 residues. Germline CDR1 reads SEHNR; CDR2 reads FQNEAQ (reference sequence). Trimming stripped 5 bases from V and 1 base from J, with 12 bases between. CDR3 in amino acids: CASSRTGGSNQPQHF. The DNA for the CDR3 is TGTGCCAGCAGCAGAACAGGTGGCAGCAATCAGCCCCAGCATTTT.

The chain uses TRBV1 and TRBJ2-7; the DNA was not compared with TRBD2, the D call given in the table. TRBV1 counts as a pseudogene. The CDR3 loop spans 19 amino acids. CDR3 loop: CTSSQTGTSGRHGDHEQYF. CDR3 bases: TGCACCAGCAGCCAAACCGGGACTAGCGGGAGGCATGGGGACCACGAGCAGTACTTC.

A few counts support this clone. The chain employs TRBV2 and TRBJ2-4, with 7 nucleotides matching TRBD1. V trimming: 3 bases; J trimming: 3 bases; junction bases outside the gene matches: 5. Looked up from germline, CDR1 is SNHLY and CDR2 is FYNNEI. The CDR3 length is 15 residues. The chain's CDR3 is CASSDKGAGKNIQYF. CDR3 coding DNA: TGTGCCAGCAGTGATAAGGGGGCGGGCAAAAACATTCAGTACTTC.

This chain connects TRBV15 to TRBJ1-6, with 7 bases matching TRBD1. V gave up 2 bases and J gave up 5 bases; unmatched junction bases: 3. The germline V gene encodes CDR1 LNHNV and CDR2 YYDKDF (reference sequence). The CDR3 contains 15 residues. DNA for the CDR3: TGTGCCACCAGCAGACCGACAGGGAATAATTCACCCCTCCACTTT. Translated: CATSRPTGNNSPLHF.

In DNA, the CDR3 is TGTGCCAGCAGTTGGACTAGCGCGACGTCAGATACGCAGTATTTT. Amino acids: CASSWTSATSDTQYF. The chain employs TRBV27 and TRBJ2-3; 9 positions agree with TRBD2. J was trimmed by 4 bases and V by 4 bases; bases with no gene match: 6. Germline CDR1 and CDR2: MNHEY and SMNVEV (reference sequence). This CDR3 contains 15 residues.

This sequence joins TRBV6-6 and TRBJ1-2, with a weak D call TRBD1 (5 bases). The germline V gene has CDR1 MNHNY and CDR2 SVGAGI (reference sequence). The CDR3 is 12 residues long. V lost 7 bases to trimming and J lost 9 bases, with 15 bases between them. The CDR3 DNA sequence: TGTGCCAGCATTGGGGCGGGGGATCGCTACACCTTC. Its translation: CASIGAGDRYTF.

The gene calls are TRBV18 and TRBJ2-7; D possibly corresponds to TRBD2 (5 bases). V lost 6 bases and J 2 bases, leaving 23 bases between the germline ends. The CDR3 length is 17 residues. From germline, CDR1 is KGHSH and CDR2 LQKENI. DNA for the CDR3: TGTGCCAGCTCGGAGACGGTATTACGACTACTAACCTACGAGCAGTACTTC. Protein sequence: CASSETVLRLLTYEQYF. The full variable domain, in which reference TRBV18 and TRBJ2-7 provide the parts outside the CDR3, is NAGVMQNPRHLVRRRGQEARLRCSPMKGHSHVYWYRQLPEEGLKFMVYLQKENIIDESGMPKERFSAEFPKEGPSILRIQQVVRGDSAAYFCASSETVLRLLTYEQYFGPGTRLTVT.

This chain links TRBV2 with TRBJ1-6, with unresolved D. The CDR3 is 13 residues long. V was pared by 3 bases and J by 6 bases, with 6 bases between. In germline, CDR1 is SNHLY, CDR2 FYNNEI. CDR3 DNA: TGTGCCAGCAGTGAGGAGGGTAATTCACCCCTCCACTTT. Translating it yields CASSEEGNSPLHF.

V gene TRBV7-2 combines with J gene TRBJ2-2; weak D call: TRBD1 (5 bases). The germline V gene has CDR1 SGHTA and CDR2 FQGNSA. V was clipped by 2 bases and J by 2 bases, with 6 bases between them. The CDR3 contains 14 residues. The chain's CDR3 is CASSLQGNTGELFF. In nucleotides, the CDR3 is TGTGCCAGCAGCTTACAGGGTAACACCGGGGAGCTGTTTTTT.

The chain uses TRBV2 and TRBJ2-5; tentative D call: TRBD1 (5 bases). The V end was cut by 3 bases, the J end by 7 bases, with 6 bases between. The CDR3 spans 11 residues. CDR1 is SNHLY, CDR2 FYNNEI, per germline. For the CDR3, the DNA is TGTGCCAGCAGTGATAGGGGGACCCAGTACTTC. Residues: CASSDRGTQYF. The complete variable domain, with remaining parts taken from reference TRBV2 and TRBJ2-5, reads EPEVTQTPSHQVTQMGQEVILRCVPISNHLYFYWYRQILGQKVEFLVSFYNNEISEKSEIFDDQFSVERPDGSNFTLKIRSTKLEDSAMYFCASSDRGTQYFGPGTRLLVL.

The CDR3 DNA sequence: TGTGCCAGCAGCGCGGTGGACACTGAAGCTTTCTTT. Amino acids: CASSAVDTEAFF. The chain is built from TRBV9 and TRBJ1-1; the D is unclear. The CDR3 contains 12 residues. CDR1 is SGDLS, CDR2 YYNGEE, per germline. V gave up 3 bases and J gave up 3 bases, with 6 bases separating them.